These T cell receptor beta chains were read from a single sample in a study of T cells after posttransplantation cyclophosphamide. Data came from immunoSEQ multiplex PCR; TCRdb stores just in-frame clones and leaves some out. Found here are approximately 15,000 clones, no singletons; the ten largest cover about 0.54%. Sequenced material: PBMCs, taken after allogeneic stem cell transplant with posttransplant cyclophosphamide. Receptors originate from a female patient between 30 and 40 years old who received an allogeneic stem cell transplant from a related donor, was CMV-positive, and had no GVHD. Some of the T cells may derive from the graft donor. Each CDR3 is given with its conserved first and last residue. D genes are given only for firm matches. The size field reads once, few or many counts, or a class when the clone is expanded.

D gene: TRBD2; V gene: TRBV11-2; J gene: TRBJ2-3; clone size: many; CDR3 DNA: TGTGCCAGCAGCTTAGATCGGGAGGTAGTAGTGGATACGCAGTATTTT; CDR3 protein: CASSLDREVVVDTQYF
D gene: TRBD2; V gene: TRBV5-4; J gene: TRBJ2-3; clone size: few; CDR3 DNA: TGTGCCAGCAGCTCGCCCGGACAGTCTGCAGGAAGCGGGAGTACAGATACGCAGTATTTT; CDR3 protein: CASSSPGQSAGSGSTDTQYF
D gene: TRBD1; V gene: TRBV28; J gene: TRBJ1-2; clone size: many; CDR3 DNA: TGTGCCAGCAGTAACCCCTGGACAGGGTGGGTAGGTGGCTACACCTTC; CDR3 protein: CASSNPWTGWVGGYTF
D gene: TRBD2; V gene: TRBV6-1; J gene: TRBJ2-3; clone size: many; CDR3 DNA: TGTGCCAGCAGTGGGGGGAGGACTAGCGGGGGGGCAGATACGCAGTATTTT; CDR3 protein: CASSGGRTSGGADTQYF
D gene: TRBD2; V gene: TRBV27; J gene: TRBJ2-7; clone size: many; CDR3 DNA: TGTGCCAGCAGTTTATGGTTTAGCGGGTCCCATCTCTACGAGCAGTACTTC; CDR3 protein: CASSLWFSGSHLYEQYF
D gene: .; V gene: TRBV29-1; J gene: TRBJ2-3; clone size: many; CDR3 DNA: TGCAGCGTTGACGTCAGCACAGATACGCAGTATTTT; CDR3 protein: CSVDVSTDTQYF
D gene: TRBD2; V gene: TRBV28; J gene: TRBJ2-2; clone size: many; CDR3 DNA: TGTGCCAGCAGCCCTGGGGGGGGAGTCGGCGGGGAGCTGTTTTTT; CDR3 protein: CASSPGGGVGGELFF
D gene: TRBD2; V gene: TRBV30; J gene: TRBJ2-7; clone size: many; CDR3 DNA: TGTGCCTGGAAACTAGCGGGAGGGCCCTACGAGCAGTACTTC; CDR3 protein: CAWKLAGGPYEQYF
D gene: TRBD1; V gene: TRBV6-5; J gene: TRBJ1-1; clone size: many; CDR3 DNA: TGTGCCAGCAGCACTCAGACAGGGGCGAAACCTCAAGCTTTCTTT; CDR3 protein: CASSTQTGAKPQAFF
D gene: TRBD1; V gene: TRBV7-2; J gene: TRBJ2-7; clone size: many; CDR3 DNA: TGTGCCAGCAGCCCGGAACAGGGGTACGAGCAGTACTTC; CDR3 protein: CASSPEQGYEQYF
D gene: .; V gene: TRBV4-2; J gene: TRBJ2-1; clone size: many; CDR3 DNA: TGTGCCAGCGGCCCTGGGGAGTTGAACTACAATAAGCAGTTCTTC; CDR3 protein: CASGPGELNYNKQFF
D gene: TRBD2; V gene: TRBV19; J gene: TRBJ2-3; clone size: many; CDR3 DNA: TGTGCCAGTAGTAGGGGTCCGGGACTAGCGGGAGGCCCAGATACGCAGTATTTT; CDR3 protein: CASSRGPGLAGGPDTQYF
D gene: TRBD1; V gene: TRBV6-5; J gene: TRBJ1-2; clone size: many; CDR3 DNA: TGTGCCAGCAGTCGGACAGGGGATGGCTACACCTTC; CDR3 protein: CASSRTGDGYTF
D gene: .; V gene: TRBV7-5; J gene: TRBJ2-7; clone size: few; CDR3 DNA: TGTGCCAGCAGCCTCGGACAGGGATTCTACGAGCAGTACTTC; CDR3 protein: CASSLGQGFYEQYF
D gene: .; V gene: TRBV6-5; J gene: TRBJ1-1; clone size: many; CDR3 DNA: TGTGCCAGCAGTTACTCGTGGAGGACTGAAGCTTTCTTT; CDR3 protein: CASSYSWRTEAFF
D gene: .; V gene: TRBV19; J gene: TRBJ1-5; clone size: medium-sized; CDR3 DNA: TGTGCCAGTACCTACGGGACACGCAATCAGCCCCAGCATTTT; CDR3 protein: CASTYGTRNQPQHF
D gene: .; V gene: TRBV14; J gene: TRBJ1-6; clone size: few; CDR3 DNA: TGTGCCAGCAGCCAAGGTCATCCGGGATCACCCCTCCACTTT; CDR3 protein: CASSQGHPGSPLHF
D gene: .; V gene: TRBV2; J gene: TRBJ1-5; clone size: many; CDR3 DNA: TGTGCCAGCAGTACCGAGGGCCAAAATCAGCCCCAGCATTTT; CDR3 protein: CASSTEGQNQPQHF
D gene: .; V gene: TRBV11-2; J gene: TRBJ1-2; clone size: many; CDR3 DNA: TGTGCCAGCAGCTCGTCAGGGTGGGACTATGGCTACACCTTC; CDR3 protein: CASSSSGWDYGYTF
D gene: TRBD2; V gene: TRBV7-6; J gene: TRBJ2-1; clone size: many; CDR3 DNA: TGTGCCAGCAGCCGTCAGACGATGGGAGGGAAGCGGGACAATGAGCAGTTCTTC; CDR3 protein: CASSRQTMGGKRDNEQFF
D gene: .; V gene: TRBV5-6; J gene: TRBJ1-6; clone size: many; CDR3 DNA: TGTGCCAGCAGCTTGGTAGGGGACATCTCACCCCTCCACTTT; CDR3 protein: CASSLVGDISPLHF
D gene: TRBD2; V gene: TRBV19; J gene: TRBJ2-7; clone size: many; CDR3 DNA: TGTGCCAGTAGTCGTGAGGTCTGGGCTAGCGGCGAGCAGTACTTC; CDR3 protein: CASSREVWASGEQYF
D gene: .; V gene: TRBV25-1; J gene: TRBJ2-7; clone size: many; CDR3 DNA: TGTGCCAGCAGTGAACGGGAGCTCGAGCAGTACTTC; CDR3 protein: CASSERELEQYF
D gene: .; V gene: TRBV5-1; J gene: TRBJ2-6; clone size: many; CDR3 DNA: TGCGCCAGCAGCGACTGGGAGCTACGCTCTGGGGCCAACGTCCTGACTTTC; CDR3 protein: CASSDWELRSGANVLTF
D gene: TRBD1; V gene: TRBV19; J gene: TRBJ2-7; clone size: many; CDR3 DNA: TGTGCCAGTAGTATAGGGGACAGCCCTACCTACGAGCAGTACTTC; CDR3 protein: CASSIGDSPTYEQYF
D gene: .; V gene: TRBV6-6; J gene: TRBJ2-7; clone size: many; CDR3 DNA: TGTGCCAGCATCAGGACAGCGATCGAGGAGCAGTACTTC; CDR3 protein: CASIRTAIEEQYF
D gene: TRBD2; V gene: TRBV15; J gene: TRBJ2-3; clone size: many; CDR3 DNA: TGTGCCACCAGCAGGACTAGCGGGAGTCGGGGCACAGATACGCAGTATTTT; CDR3 protein: CATSRTSGSRGTDTQYF
D gene: .; V gene: TRBV28; J gene: TRBJ2-1; clone size: many; CDR3 DNA: TGTGCCAGCAGTTTATTTTCGGTAATGAGCTCCTACAATGAGCAGTTCTTC; CDR3 protein: CASSLFSVMSSYNEQFF
D gene: .; V gene: TRBV7-6; J gene: TRBJ2-1; clone size: few; CDR3 DNA: TGTGCCAGCAGCCCCGCCGGGAACTACAATGAGCAGTTCTTC; CDR3 protein: CASSPAGNYNEQFF
D gene: .; V gene: TRBV4-2; J gene: TRBJ1-1; clone size: many; CDR3 DNA: TGTGCCAGCAGCCAAGTAGGAGACGGAGACACTGAAGCTTTCTTT; CDR3 protein: CASSQVGDGDTEAFF
D gene: .; V gene: TRBV21-1; J gene: TRBJ2-1; clone size: many; CDR3 DNA: TGTGCCAGCAGCAAAGTAGGGGCGGGAGAGGGCAACAATGAGCAGTTCTTC; CDR3 protein: CASSKVGAGEGNNEQFF
D gene: TRBD2; V gene: TRBV13; J gene: TRBJ2-3; clone size: many; CDR3 DNA: TGTGCCAGCAGCGCCAGGGGACTAGCGGAGATCACAGATACGCAGTATTTT; CDR3 protein: CASSARGLAEITDTQYF
D gene: TRBD2; V gene: TRBV11-3; J gene: TRBJ2-2; clone size: many; CDR3 DNA: TGTGCCAGCAGCTTAAGCTTCCTAGCGGGAGCCGGGGAGCTGTTTTTT; CDR3 protein: CASSLSFLAGAGELFF
D gene: TRBD2; V gene: TRBV5-1; J gene: TRBJ2-7; clone size: many; CDR3 DNA: TGCGCCAGCAGCTTGGGGACTAGCGGCAACGAGCAGTACTTC; CDR3 protein: CASSLGTSGNEQYF
D gene: .; V gene: TRBV7-8; J gene: TRBJ1-5; clone size: many; CDR3 DNA: TGTGCCAGCAGCGGGAGACTTGGAGATCAGCCCCAGCATTTT; CDR3 protein: CASSGRLGDQPQHF
D gene: TRBD2; V gene: TRBV11-2; J gene: TRBJ2-7; clone size: many; CDR3 DNA: TGTGCCAGCAGCGTTGATGCGGGAGCCTTCCACGAGCAGTACTTC; CDR3 protein: CASSVDAGAFHEQYF